Each of the 2 T cell receptor beta chains below was sequenced from the same sample in a study of shared clonotypes between healthy human individuals. Using immunoSEQ multiplex PCR, the repertoire was profiled, and TCRdb retains in-frame clones only, with some absent. Of under 650,000 clones in the sample, about 95% are singletons; the top ten hold approximately 0.06%. The sequenced sample was naive CD4+ T cells sorted from blood. Subset noted: CD45RA+ positively selected. These receptors came from a woman aged 25 to 45 in good health.

The V call is TRBV5-4, the J call TRBJ2-1; TRBD1 agrees at 8 bases. The CDR3 runs 15 residues. V lost 4 bases and J lost 6; bases outside the gene matches: 9. The germline CDR1 and CDR2 sequences are SGHNT and YYREEE (reference sequence). CDR3 region: CASSPLPQGGNEQFF. CDR3 DNA sequence: TGTGCCAGCAGCCCACTTCCACAGGGGGGCAATGAGCAGTTCTTC.

The chain carries TRBV6-6 and TRBJ1-6, with D hard to call. This CDR3 spans 14 amino acids. Looked up from germline, CDR1 is MNHNY and CDR2 is SVGAGI (reference sequence). The germline V and J ends were trimmed by 6 bases and 5 bases, with 11 bases remaining between them. This chain's CDR3 is CASRTRDNNSPLHF. The CDR3 DNA reads TGTGCCAGCAGGACCCGGGATAATAATTCACCCCTCCACTTT.